Each of the 16 T cell receptor beta chains below was sequenced from the same sample in a study of shared clonotypes between healthy human individuals. Using immunoSEQ multiplex PCR, the repertoire was profiled, and TCRdb retains in-frame clones only, with some absent. The table shows hundreds of thousands of clones, with around 80% occurring only once. Input material: PBMCs. Receptors were obtained from a middle-aged woman in good health. Some clones in this sample may be carry-over from other donors' samples.

V gene TRBV7-7 combines with J gene TRBJ2-3; 8 nucleotides line up with TRBD2. The CDR3 spans 15 residues. V gave up 1 base and J gave up 4 bases; unmatched junction bases: 4. Germline assignment: CDR1 SSHAT and CDR2 FNYEAQ (reference sequence). CDR3 in amino acids: CASSLGLASADTQYF. The CDR3 DNA follows: TGTGCCAGCAGCTTAGGACTAGCGTCAGCAGATACGCAGTATTTT.

The chain uses TRBV30 and TRBJ1-2; 8 bases agree with TRBD1. This CDR3 comprises 17 residues. CDR1 GTSNPN and CDR2 SVGIG come from the germline V gene (reference sequence). The ends lost 2 bases at V and 1 base at J; junction bases unmatched: 12. CDR3: CAWSKGQASDFNYGYTF. In DNA form, the CDR3 reads TGTGCCTGGAGTAAGGGACAGGCCTCTGACTTTAACTATGGCTACACCTTC.

The rearrangement uses TRBV7-3 and TRBJ2-1; 10 nucleotides align to TRBD2. V gave up 4 bases and J gave up 9 bases; unmatched junction bases: 6. The CDR3 covers 14 residues. The germline V gene encodes CDR1 SGHTA and CDR2 FQGTGA. This CDR3 reads CASSSSGRAGEQFF. DNA for the CDR3: TGTGCCAGCAGCTCGAGCGGGAGGGCCGGTGAGCAGTTCTTC.

The CDR3 coding sequence is TGCGCCAGCAGCTCCAGACTAGCGGGAGGGGCTGGCACCGGGGAGCTGTTTTTT. This encodes CASSSRLAGGAGTGELFF. The V call is TRBV5-1, the J call TRBJ2-2, with TRBD2 matching 14 bases. Looked up from germline, CDR1 is SGHRS and CDR2 is YFSETQ. This CDR3 spans 18 amino acids. Trimming took 3 bases from V and 4 from J; bases not matched to a gene: 8.

The chain joins TRBV27 to TRBJ2-7; TRBD2 is a possible D gene (6 bases). Trimming cost V 0 bases and J 0 bases, with 9 bases left between them. From germline, CDR1 is MNHEY and CDR2 SMNVEV (reference sequence). There are 15 residues in the CDR3. In nucleotides, the CDR3 is TGTGCCAGCAGTTTATCGGAGGGATACTCCTACGAGCAGTACTTC. It translates to CASSLSEGYSYEQYF.

Details on this clone: The identical CDR3 is also encoded by other nucleotide sequences in the sample. The chain uses TRBV6-4 and TRBJ2-7; TRBD1 or TRBD2 may be the D gene (5 bases each). With 3 bases removed from V and 6 bases from J, the gap between germline ends came to 12 bases. The CDR3 has 13 residues. Germline loops: CDR1 MRHNA, CDR2 SNTAGT. CDR3 bases: TGTGCCAGCAGTGAGGGGGAACGGGGCGAGCAGTACTTC. This encodes CASSEGERGEQYF.

CDR3 sequence reads: CASSLLTGERTQYF. In nucleotides, the CDR3 is TGTGCCAGCAGCTTGTTAACGGGAGAGCGTACGCAGTATTTT. The rearrangement links TRBV5-4 to TRBJ2-3, with a weak D call TRBD2 (6 bases). This CDR3 has 14 residues. Germline V CDR1 and CDR2: SGHNT, YYREEE (reference sequence). V dropped 1 base and J dropped 8 bases, with 14 bases sitting between them.

This clone was recorded once. The V and J genes are TRBV28 and TRBJ1-5; D is undetermined. CDR1 MDHEN and CDR2 SYDVKM come from the germline V gene. V shed 6 bases and J shed 5 bases, with 14 bases lying between them. The CDR3 extends over 14 amino acids. CDR3 residues: CASSPPYRYQPQHF. The CDR3 coding sequence is TGTGCCAGCAGCCCCCCATACCGTTATCAGCCCCAGCATTTT.

In its sample, this clone was seen a few times. This chain links TRBV30 with TRBJ1-4, with D possibly TRBD1 on 6 matching bases. Germline CDR1 and CDR2: GTSNPN and SVGIG (reference sequence). Trimming removed 1 base at V and 5 bases at J, with 17 bases between. The CDR3 contains 16 residues. The chain's CDR3 is CAWSAILGRGNEKLFF. DNA of the CDR3: TGTGCCTGGAGTGCTATCTTGGGCAGGGGAAATGAAAAACTGTTTTTT.

The gene calls are TRBV10-1 and TRBJ1-4; D perhaps matches TRBD1 (5 bases). Looked up from germline, CDR1 is WNHNN and CDR2 is SYGVQD (reference sequence). The CDR3 is 13 residues long. Trimming took off 8 bases at V and 8 bases at J, with 15 bases between the two ends. As DNA, the CDR3 is TGCGCCAGCGAGGGGTCGTTAGGAGAAAAACTGTTTTTT. Translated, it gives CASEGSLGEKLFF.

The rearrangement joins TRBV29-1 to TRBJ1-5; maybe TRBD1 (5 bases). Trimming took 7 bases from V and 0 from J, leaving 13 bases between them. Germline CDR1 SQVTM, CDR2 ANQGSEA. The CDR3 loop spans 14 amino acids. In DNA, the CDR3 is TGCAGCGCCCTTTCGACAGATAGCAATCAGCCCCAGCATTTT. Encoded protein: CSALSTDSNQPQHF.

The chain recombines TRBV2 with TRBJ2-7; TRBD1 matches at 8 bases. Germline V gives CDR1 SNHLY, CDR2 FYNNEI. The ends lost 9 bases at V and 2 bases at J; junction bases unmatched: 6. This CDR3 is built from 13 residues. The CDR3 is CASEGTGAYEQYF. The CDR3 region has the DNA TGTGCCAGTGAAGGGACAGGAGCCTACGAGCAGTACTTC. The variable domain in full, completed from reference TRBV2 and TRBJ2-7, reads EPEVTQTPSHQVTQMGQEVILRCVPISNHLYFYWYRQILGQKVEFLVSFYNNEISEKSEIFDDQFSVERPDGSNFTLKIRSTKLEDSAMYFCASEGTGAYEQYFGPGTRLTVT.

This clone was seen a handful of times. A read error may produce the germline difference seen at one junction end. This CDR3 reads CAWSAKGANIQYF. In nucleotides, the CDR3 is TGTGCCTGGAGCGCAAAGGGGGCCAACATCCAGTACTTC. The chain is built from TRBV30 and TRBJ2-4; 7 bases match TRBD1. CDR3 length: 13 amino acids. Germline assignment: CDR1 GTSNPN and CDR2 SVGIG (reference sequence).

To note about this clone: Other DNA sequences in the sample encode the same CDR3. The chain recombines TRBV5-1 with TRBJ2-7; TRBD1 agrees at 7 bases. The J segment lost 2 bases and the V segment lost 4 bases, leaving 6 bases of the junction unmatched. Germline CDR1 is SGHRS and CDR2 is YFSETQ. This CDR3 contains 14 residues. The CDR3 spells CASSPMTGTYEQYF. CDR3 bases: TGCGCCAGCAGCCCTATGACAGGGACCTACGAGCAGTACTTC.

The chain uses TRBV28 and TRBJ2-7, with D perhaps being TRBD1 or TRBD2 (5 bases each). Germline V lookup: CDR1 MDHEN, CDR2 SYDVKM. Trimming shortened V by 5 bases and J by 4 bases, and 15 bases separated the two germline ends. CDR3 length equals 14 residues. The CDR3 sequence: CASSVVGWGYEQYF. The CDR3 coding sequence is TGTGCCAGCAGTGTAGTTGGTTGGGGGTACGAGCAGTACTTC. The complete variable domain, with remaining parts taken from reference TRBV28 and TRBJ2-7, reads DVKVTQSSRYLVKRTGEKVFLECVQDMDHENMFWYRQDPGLGLRLIYFSYDVKMKEKGDIPEGYSVSREKKERFSLILESASTNQTSMYLCASSVVGWGYEQYFGPGTRLTVT.

The rearrangement uses TRBV7-2 and TRBJ2-7; 12 bases map to TRBD2. The CDR3 spans 15 residues. CDR1 is SGHTA and CDR2 is FQGNSA in the germline V gene. Unmatched junction bases numbered 4, after V lost 5 bases and J lost 2 bases. The CDR3 here is CASSHGLAGTYEQYF. The CDR3 coding sequence is TGTGCCAGCAGCCACGGACTAGCGGGAACCTACGAGCAGTACTTC.